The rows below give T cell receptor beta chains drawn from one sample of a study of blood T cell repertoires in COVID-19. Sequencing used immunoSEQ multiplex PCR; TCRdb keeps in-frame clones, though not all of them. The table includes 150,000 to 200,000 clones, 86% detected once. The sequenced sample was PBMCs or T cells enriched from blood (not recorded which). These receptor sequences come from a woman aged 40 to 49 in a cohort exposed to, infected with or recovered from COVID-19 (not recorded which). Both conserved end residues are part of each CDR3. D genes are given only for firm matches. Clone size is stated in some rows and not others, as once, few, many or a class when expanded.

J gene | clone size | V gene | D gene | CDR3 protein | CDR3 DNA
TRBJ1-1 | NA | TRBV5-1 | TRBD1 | CASSADRVNTEAFF | TGCGCCAGCAGCGCGGACAGGGTGAACACTGAAGCTTTCTTT
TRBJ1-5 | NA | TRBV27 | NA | CASSKQGHQPQHF | TGTGCCAGCAGTAAGCAGGGTCATCAGCCCCAGCATTTT
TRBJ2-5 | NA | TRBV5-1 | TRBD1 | CASTYGQGASRETQYF | TGCGCCAGCACCTACGGGCAGGGGGCGTCCCGTGAGACCCAGTACTTC
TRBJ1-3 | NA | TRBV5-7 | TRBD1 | CASSLVETGVGNTIYF | TGTGCCAGCAGCTTGGTCGAAACAGGGGTAGGAAACACCATATATTTT
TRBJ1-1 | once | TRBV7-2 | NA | CASSPVGRFQMNTEAFF | TGTGCCAGCAGCCCCGTAGGGAGGTTTCAAATGAACACTGAAGCTTTCTTT
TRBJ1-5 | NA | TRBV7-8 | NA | CASSYGAVSNQPQHF | TGTGCCAGCAGCTACGGAGCGGTTAGCAATCAGCCCCAGCATTTT
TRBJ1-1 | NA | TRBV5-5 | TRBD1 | CASSHGQGPGTEAFF | TGTGCCAGCAGCCACGGACAGGGACCGGGCACTGAAGCTTTCTTT
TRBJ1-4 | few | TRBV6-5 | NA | CASTRGRVGNEKLFF | TGTGCCAGCACCCGGGGTAGGGTAGGGAATGAAAAACTGTTTTTT
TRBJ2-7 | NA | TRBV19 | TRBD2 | CASASGISYEQYF | TGTGCCAGCGCTAGCGGGATTTCTTACGAGCAGTACTTC
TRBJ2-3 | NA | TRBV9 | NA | CASSVGILDTDTQYF | TGTGCCAGCAGCGTCGGGATCCTGGACACAGATACGCAGTATTTT
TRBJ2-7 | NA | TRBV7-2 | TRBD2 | CASIPGLAGGYEQYF | TGTGCCAGCATCCCGGGACTAGCGGGAGGCTACGAGCAGTACTTC
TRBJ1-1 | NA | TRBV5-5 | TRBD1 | CASSLGQGRIEAFF | TGTGCCAGCAGCTTGGGACAGGGAAGAATTGAAGCTTTCTTT
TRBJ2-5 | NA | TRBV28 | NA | CASRVRAGETQYF | TGTGCCAGCAGGGTGCGGGCGGGAGAGACCCAGTACTTC
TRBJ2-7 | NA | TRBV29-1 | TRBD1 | CSATNQQGTEQYF | TGCAGCGCAACGAATCAACAGGGGACCGAGCAGTACTTC
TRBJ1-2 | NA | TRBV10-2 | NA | CASSESWAGIGYGYTF | TGCGCCAGCAGTGAGTCGTGGGCGGGGATCGGCTATGGCTACACCTTC
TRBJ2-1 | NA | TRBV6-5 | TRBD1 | CASGWTGGYNEQFF | TGTGCCAGCGGTTGGACAGGGGGATACAATGAGCAGTTCTTC
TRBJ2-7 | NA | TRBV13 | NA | CASSLVPNYEQYF | TGTGCCAGCAGCTTAGTCCCAAATTACGAGCAGTACTTC
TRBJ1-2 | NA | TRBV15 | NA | CATSRSLSGDYGYTF | TGTGCCACCAGCAGATCTCTCTCCGGAGACTATGGCTACACCTTC
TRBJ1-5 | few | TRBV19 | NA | CASRTREGSNQPQHF | TGTGCCAGTAGGACCCGCGAGGGAAGCAATCAGCCCCAGCATTTT
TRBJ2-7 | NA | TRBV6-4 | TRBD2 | CASSDSPASGSRKYF | TGTGCCAGCAGTGACTCCCCGGCTAGCGGGAGCCGAAAGTACTTC
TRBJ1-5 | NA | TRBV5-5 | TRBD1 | CASSLGSGGPNQPQHF | TGTGCCAGCAGCTTGGGGTCAGGGGGCCCCAATCAGCCCCAGCATTTT
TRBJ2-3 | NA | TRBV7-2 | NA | CASSLDQGQLGTDTQYF | TGTGCCAGCAGCTTAGACCAAGGACAGTTGGGCACAGATACGCAGTATTTT
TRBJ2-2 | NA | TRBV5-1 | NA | CASSLYARAVDTGELFF | TGCGCCAGCAGCTTGTACGCCAGGGCTGTTGACACCGGGGAGCTGTTTTTT
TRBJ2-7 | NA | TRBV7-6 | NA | CASSLRGDHEQYF | TGTGCCAGCAGCTTAAGGGGCGATCACGAGCAGTACTTC
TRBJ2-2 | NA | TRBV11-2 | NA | CASSPTTGGTGELFF | TGTGCCAGCAGCCCTACTACCGGCGGCACCGGGGAGCTGTTTTTT
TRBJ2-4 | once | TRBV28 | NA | CASTPHGERTKNIQYF | TGTGCCAGCACCCCCCACGGGGAGCGGACCAAAAACATTCAGTACTTC
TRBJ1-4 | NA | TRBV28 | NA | CASSTGPSNEKLFF | TGTGCCAGCAGTACAGGGCCCTCTAATGAAAAACTGTTTTTT
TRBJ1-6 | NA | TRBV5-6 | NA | CASSPSLRGNSPLHF | TGTGCCAGCAGCCCGAGCCTCAGGGGCAACTCACCCCTCCACTTT
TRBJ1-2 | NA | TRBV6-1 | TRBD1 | CASREGQARGYGYTF | TGTGCCAGCAGGGAAGGACAGGCGCGAGGGTATGGCTACACCTTC
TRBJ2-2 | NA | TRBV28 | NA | CASSFRVGYTGELFF | TGTGCCAGCAGTTTCAGGGTTGGGTACACCGGGGAGCTGTTTTTT
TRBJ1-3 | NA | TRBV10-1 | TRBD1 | CASSEPGQNGNTIYF | TGCGCCAGCAGTGAACCGGGACAGAACGGAAACACCATATATTTT
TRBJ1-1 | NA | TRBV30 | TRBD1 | CAWSSDRAEAFF | TGTGCCTGGAGTTCAGACAGGGCCGAAGCTTTCTTT
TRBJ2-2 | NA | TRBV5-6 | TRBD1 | CASSSGQGEAGGELFF | TGTGCCAGCAGCTCGGGACAGGGAGAAGCAGGCGGGGAGCTGTTTTTT
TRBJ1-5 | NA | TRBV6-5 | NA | CASSYSLRGDQPQHF | TGTGCCAGCAGTTACTCCCTCCGGGGGGATCAGCCCCAGCATTTT
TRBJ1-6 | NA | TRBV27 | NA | CASTTGGRGSPLHF | TGTGCCAGCACCACGGGGGGTCGGGGTTCACCCCTCCACTTT
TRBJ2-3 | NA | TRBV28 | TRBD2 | CASSLSSGLGKLNTQYF | TGTGCCAGCAGTTTATCCTCGGGACTAGGGAAGCTAAATACGCAGTATTTT
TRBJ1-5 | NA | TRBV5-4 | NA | CASSLGGPGQPQHF | TGTGCCAGCAGCTTGGGAGGGCCCGGACAGCCCCAGCATTTT
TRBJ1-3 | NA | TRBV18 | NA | CASSPWQAFSGNTIYF | TGTGCCAGCTCACCATGGCAGGCCTTCTCTGGAAACACCATATATTTT
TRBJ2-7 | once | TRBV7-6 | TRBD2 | CASSLASGRTYEQYF | TGTGCCAGCAGCTTAGCTAGCGGGAGAACCTACGAGCAGTACTTC
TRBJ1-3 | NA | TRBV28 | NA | CASSPPGEGPSGNTIYF | TGTGCCAGCAGTCCCCCGGGGGAGGGCCCCTCTGGAAACACCATATATTTT
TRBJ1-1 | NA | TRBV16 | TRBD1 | CASSPGQGIAFF | TGTGCCAGCAGCCCTGGACAGGGGATCGCTTTCTTT